This T cell receptor (beta chain) was recorded in a study of shared clonotypes between healthy human individuals. Sequenced by immunoSEQ multiplex PCR; TCRdb stores in-frame clones only, minus some. The table has some 1,900,000 clones, approximately 94% seen once. The naive CD8 fraction comprised CD45RO-negative cells positively selected for CCR7 and excluded terminally differentiated effector memory CD45RA+ cells. The CDR3 consists of 13 residues. Germline V lookup: CDR1 SQVTM, CDR2 ANQGSEA. V lost 1 base, J lost 7 bases, and 14 bases lay in between. This receptor was obtained from a man aged 18 to 30 in good health. The sample taken for sequencing was naive CD8+ T cells sorted from blood. This chain joins TRBV29-1 and TRBJ2-7; TRBD2 is a possible D gene (6 bases). The CDR3 protein is CSVEGGAAMEQYF. The CDR3 DNA is TGCAGCGTTGAAGGCGGGGCAGCCATGGAGCAGTACTTC.